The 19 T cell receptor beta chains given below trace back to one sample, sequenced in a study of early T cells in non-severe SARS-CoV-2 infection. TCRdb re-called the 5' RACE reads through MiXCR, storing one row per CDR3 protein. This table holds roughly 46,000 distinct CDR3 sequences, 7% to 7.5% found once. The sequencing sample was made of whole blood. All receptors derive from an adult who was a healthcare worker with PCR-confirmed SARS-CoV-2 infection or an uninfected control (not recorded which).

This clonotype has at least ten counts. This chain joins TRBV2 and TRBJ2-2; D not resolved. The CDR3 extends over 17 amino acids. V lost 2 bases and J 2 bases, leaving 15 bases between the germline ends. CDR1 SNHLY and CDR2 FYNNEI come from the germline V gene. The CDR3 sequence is CASSETAASTNTGELFF. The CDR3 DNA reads TGTGCCAGCAGTGAAACGGCCGCTTCCACAAACACCGGGGAGCTGTTTTTT.

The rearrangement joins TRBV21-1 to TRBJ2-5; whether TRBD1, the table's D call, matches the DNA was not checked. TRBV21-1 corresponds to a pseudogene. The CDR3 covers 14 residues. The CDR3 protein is CASSTGYFTETQYF. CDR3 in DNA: TGTGCCAGCAGTACAGGGTATTTCACGGAGACCCAGTACTTC.

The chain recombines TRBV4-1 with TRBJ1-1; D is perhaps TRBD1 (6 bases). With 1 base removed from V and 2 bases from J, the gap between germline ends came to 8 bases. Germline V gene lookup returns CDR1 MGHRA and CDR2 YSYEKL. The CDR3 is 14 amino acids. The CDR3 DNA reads TGCGCCAGCAGCCAAGCGGACAGAAACACTGAAGCTTTCTTT. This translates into CASSQADRNTEAFF.

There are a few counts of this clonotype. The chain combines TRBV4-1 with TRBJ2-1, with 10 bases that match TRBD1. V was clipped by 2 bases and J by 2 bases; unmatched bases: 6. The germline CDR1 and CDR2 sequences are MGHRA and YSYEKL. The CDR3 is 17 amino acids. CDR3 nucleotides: TGCGCCAGCAGCCAAAACCCCGGGACAGGGGCCTACAATGAGCAGTTCTTC. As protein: CASSQNPGTGAYNEQFF.

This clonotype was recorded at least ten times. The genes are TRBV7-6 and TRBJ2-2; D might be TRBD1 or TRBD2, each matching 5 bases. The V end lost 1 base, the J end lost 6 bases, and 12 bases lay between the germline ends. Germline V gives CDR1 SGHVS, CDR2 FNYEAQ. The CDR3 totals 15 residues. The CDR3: CASSLGPQGPGELFF. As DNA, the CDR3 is TGTGCCAGCAGCTTAGGGCCCCAGGGACCCGGGGAGCTGTTTTTT. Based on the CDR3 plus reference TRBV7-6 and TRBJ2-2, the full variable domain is GAGVSQSPRYKVTKRGQDVALRCDPISGHVSLYWYRQALGQGPEFLTYFNYEAQQDKSGLPNDRFSAERPEGSISTLTIQRTEQRDSAMYRCASSLGPQGPGELFFGEGSRLTVL.

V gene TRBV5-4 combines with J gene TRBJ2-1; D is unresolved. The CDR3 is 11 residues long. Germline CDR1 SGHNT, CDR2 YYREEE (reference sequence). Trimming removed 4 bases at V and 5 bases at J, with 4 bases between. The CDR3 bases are TGTGCCAGCAGCCGAAACAATGAGCAGTTCTTC. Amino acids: CASSRNNEQFF.

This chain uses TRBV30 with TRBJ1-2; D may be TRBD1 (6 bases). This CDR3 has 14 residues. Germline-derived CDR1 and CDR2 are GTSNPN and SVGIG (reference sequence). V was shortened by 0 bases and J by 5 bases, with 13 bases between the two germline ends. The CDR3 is CAWSVPGAKYGYTF. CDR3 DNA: TGTGCCTGGAGTGTACCGGGGGCGAAGTATGGCTACACCTTC.

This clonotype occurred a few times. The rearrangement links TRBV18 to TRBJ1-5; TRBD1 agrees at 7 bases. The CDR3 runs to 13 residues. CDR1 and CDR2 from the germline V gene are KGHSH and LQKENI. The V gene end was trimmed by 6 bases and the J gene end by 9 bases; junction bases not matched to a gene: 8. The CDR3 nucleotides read TGTGCCAGCTCGTCGGGACAGCTATCGCCCCAGCATTTT. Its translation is CASSSGQLSPQHF.

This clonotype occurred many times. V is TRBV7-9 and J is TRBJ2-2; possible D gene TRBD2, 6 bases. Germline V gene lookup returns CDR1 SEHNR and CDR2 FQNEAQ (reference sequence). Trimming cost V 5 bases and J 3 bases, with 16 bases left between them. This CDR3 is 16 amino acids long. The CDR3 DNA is TGTGCCAGCAGCCGGGGGACGGGGTCGGACACCGGGGAGCTGTTTTTT. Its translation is CASSRGTGSDTGELFF.

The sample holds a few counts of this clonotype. CDR3 DNA: TGCGCCAGCAGCGGAGACTTGGGGCCCTACAATGAGCAGTTCTTC. Amino acids: CASSGDLGPYNEQFF. The V call is TRBV5-1, the J call TRBJ2-1; perhaps TRBD1 as D (5 bases). The CDR3 has 15 amino acids. Germline V gives CDR1 SGHRS, CDR2 YFSETQ. V dropped 4 bases and J dropped 2 bases, with 13 bases sitting between them.

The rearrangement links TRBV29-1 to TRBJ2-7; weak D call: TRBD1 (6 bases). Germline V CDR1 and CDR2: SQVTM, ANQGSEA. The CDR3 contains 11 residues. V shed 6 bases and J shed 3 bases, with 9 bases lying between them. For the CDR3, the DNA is TGCAGCGTCCTACAGGGCTACGAGCAGTACTTC. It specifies CSVLQGYEQYF.

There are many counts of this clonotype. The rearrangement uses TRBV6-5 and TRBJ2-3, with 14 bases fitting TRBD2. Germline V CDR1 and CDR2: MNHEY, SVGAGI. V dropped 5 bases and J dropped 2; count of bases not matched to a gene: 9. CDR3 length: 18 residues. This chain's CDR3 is CASSAHPGLAGDTDTQYF. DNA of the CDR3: TGTGCCAGCAGTGCCCACCCGGGACTAGCGGGGGACACAGATACGCAGTATTTT.

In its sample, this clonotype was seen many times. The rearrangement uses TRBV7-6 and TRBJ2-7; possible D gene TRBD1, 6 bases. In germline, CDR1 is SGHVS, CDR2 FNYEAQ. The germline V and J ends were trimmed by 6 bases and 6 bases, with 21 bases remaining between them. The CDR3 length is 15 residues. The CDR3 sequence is CASSQLLGTTGEQYF. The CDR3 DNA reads TGTGCCAGCAGTCAACTCCTAGGGACAACTGGCGAGCAGTACTTC. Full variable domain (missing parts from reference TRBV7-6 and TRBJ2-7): GAGVSQSPRYKVTKRGQDVALRCDPISGHVSLYWYRQALGQGPEFLTYFNYEAQQDKSGLPNDRFSAERPEGSISTLTIQRTEQRDSAMYRCASSQLLGTTGEQYFGPGTRLTVT.

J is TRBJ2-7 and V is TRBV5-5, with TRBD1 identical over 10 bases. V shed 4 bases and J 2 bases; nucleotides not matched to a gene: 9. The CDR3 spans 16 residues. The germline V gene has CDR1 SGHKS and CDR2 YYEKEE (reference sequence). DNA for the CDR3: TGTGCCAGCAGCCCGCACCCCGGGACAGGGGCCTACGAGCAGTACTTC. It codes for CASSPHPGTGAYEQYF.

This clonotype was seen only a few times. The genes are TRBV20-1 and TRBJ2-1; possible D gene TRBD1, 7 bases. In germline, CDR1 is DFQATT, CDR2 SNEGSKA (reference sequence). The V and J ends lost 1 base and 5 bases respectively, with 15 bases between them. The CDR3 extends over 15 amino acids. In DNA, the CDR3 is TGCAGTGCTAGAGTAGGAGGGGGCGCACACAATGAGCAGTTCTTC. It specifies CSARVGGGAHNEQFF.

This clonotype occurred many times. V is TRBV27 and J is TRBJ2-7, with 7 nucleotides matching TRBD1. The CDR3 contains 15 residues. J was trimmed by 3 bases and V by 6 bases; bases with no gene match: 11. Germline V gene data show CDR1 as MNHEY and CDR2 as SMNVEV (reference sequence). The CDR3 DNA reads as TGTGCCAGCAGACTCAAACAGGGGTTCAGCTACGAGCAGTACTTC. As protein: CASRLKQGFSYEQYF.

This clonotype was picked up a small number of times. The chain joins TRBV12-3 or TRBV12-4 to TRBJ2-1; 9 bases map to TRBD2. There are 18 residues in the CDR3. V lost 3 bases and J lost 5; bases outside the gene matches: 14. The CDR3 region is CASSLASGVLGINNEQFF. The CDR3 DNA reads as TGTGCCAGCAGTTTGGCTAGCGGGGTCTTGGGGATTAACAATGAGCAGTTCTTC.

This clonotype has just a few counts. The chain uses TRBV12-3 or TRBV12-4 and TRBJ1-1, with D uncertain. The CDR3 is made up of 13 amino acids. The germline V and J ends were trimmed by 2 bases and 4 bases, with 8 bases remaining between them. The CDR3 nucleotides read TGTGCCAGCAGTTTAAGGGCCGGCACTGAAGCTTTCTTT. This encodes CASSLRAGTEAFF.

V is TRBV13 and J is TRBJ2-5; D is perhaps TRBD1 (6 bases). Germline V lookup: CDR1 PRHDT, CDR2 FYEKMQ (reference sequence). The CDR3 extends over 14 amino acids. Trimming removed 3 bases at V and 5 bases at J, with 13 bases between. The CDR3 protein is CASSFTGLMETQYF. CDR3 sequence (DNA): TGTGCCAGCAGCTTTACAGGGCTAATGGAGACCCAGTACTTC.